The source of this TCR beta chain is a study of cytomegalovirus exposure and HLA in healthy donors. Turning to the study itself: Earlier sequencing of 150 million to 200 million T cells yielded 95 million to 120 million unique TCR beta sequences. Among the 300 to 500 donors who were genotyped, about 79% fell in the genetic ancestry cluster that is associated with self-reported Caucasian donors.

Overall study findings and caveats: The Asian-associated ancestry cluster reportedly had fewer N-insertions than the roughly 670-donor mean in a later analysis. In a later analysis, V- and J-gene trimming of beta chains associated with a DCLRE1C missense variant, replicated independently.

To note about this clone: What it binds is unknown.

13 Jbeta primers and 60 Vbeta primers were used for the PCR. Assay: immunoSEQ multiplex PCR; the TCRdb copy retains only in-frame clones and omits some. This sample has around 130,000 clones, with 70% to 90% found just once. In germline, CDR1 is SGHDT, CDR2 YYEEEE. The V end lost 4 bases, the J end lost 7 bases, and 20 bases lay between the germline ends. This CDR3 spans 15 amino acids. V and J are TRBV5-6 and TRBJ1-2; D is possibly TRBD1 (6 bases). The sequencing sample was made of PBMCs. The source is a boy younger than 18 in good health and CMV-seronegative. The CDR3 is CASSATGTNLGGYTF. The CDR3 DNA follows: TGTGCCAGCAGCGCTACCGGGACAAATCTGGGTGGCTACACCTTC.